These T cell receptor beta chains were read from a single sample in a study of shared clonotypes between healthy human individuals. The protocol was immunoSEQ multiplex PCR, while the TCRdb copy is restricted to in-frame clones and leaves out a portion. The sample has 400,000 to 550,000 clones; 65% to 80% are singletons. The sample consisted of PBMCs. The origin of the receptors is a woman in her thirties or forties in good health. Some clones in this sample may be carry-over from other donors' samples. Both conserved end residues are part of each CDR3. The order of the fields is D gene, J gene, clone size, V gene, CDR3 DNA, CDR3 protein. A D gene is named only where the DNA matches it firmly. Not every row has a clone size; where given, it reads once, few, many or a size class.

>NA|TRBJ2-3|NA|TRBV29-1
TGCAGCGTTGAGGTGAGGGCCAGCACAGATACGCAGTATTTT
CSVEVRASTDTQYF
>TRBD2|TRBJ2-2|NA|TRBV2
TGTGCCAGCAGTGAACAGGGAGGGCTATACACCGGGGAGCTGTTTTTT
CASSEQGGLYTGELFF
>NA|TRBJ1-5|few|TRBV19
TGTGCCAGTAGTATAGATCTGTGGGACCGTCAGCCCCAGCATTTT
CASSIDLWDRQPQHF
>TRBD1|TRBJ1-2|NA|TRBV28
TGTGCCAGCAGTCCCCCGGGACAGGGCCTGTACACCTTC
CASSPPGQGLYTF
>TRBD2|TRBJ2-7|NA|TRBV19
TGTGCCAGTAGTGTTTCGTCGCGGGGGGCCTACGAGCAGTACTTC
CASSVSSRGAYEQYF
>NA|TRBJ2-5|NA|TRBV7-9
TGTGCCAGCAGCTTAGTAGAGGGACAAGAGACCCAGTACTTC
CASSLVEGQETQYF
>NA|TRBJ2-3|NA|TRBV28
TGTGCCAGCAGTTTATCCCCCAGGGGAGGTTGGGCAGATACGCAGTATTTT
CASSLSPRGGWADTQYF
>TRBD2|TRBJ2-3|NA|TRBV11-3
TGTGCCAGCAGCTTAGAAGGTGGCGGGAGGCTCCCGGTGGGCACAGATACGCAGTATTTT
CASSLEGGGRLPVGTDTQYF
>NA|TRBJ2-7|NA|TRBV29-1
TGCAGCGTTTACTCCAGGCTCAGCTACGAGCAGTACTTC
CSVYSRLSYEQYF
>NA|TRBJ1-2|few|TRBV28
TGTGCCAGCAGTGTGGATATCGGCTACACCTTC
CASSVDIGYTF
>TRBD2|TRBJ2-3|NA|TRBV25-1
TGTGCCAGCAGTGAAATATTCGGGGGGTTCGGGTTTGATACGCAGTATTTT
CASSEIFGGFGFDTQYF
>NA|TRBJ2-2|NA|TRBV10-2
TGCGCCAGCAATAAGAACACCGGGGAGCTGTTTTTT
CASNKNTGELFF
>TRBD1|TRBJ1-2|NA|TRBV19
TGTGCCAGTAGGACTACCGGGACAGGGGTAACGGACTATGACTACACCTTC
CASRTTGTGVTDYDYTF
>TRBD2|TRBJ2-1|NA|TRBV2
TGTGCCAGCAGTGAAGGTAGCGGGACCTACAATGAGCAGTTCTTC
CASSEGSGTYNEQFF
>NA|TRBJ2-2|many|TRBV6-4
TGTGCCAGCAGTGCGGGGGTCAACACCGGGGAGCTGTTTTTT
CASSAGVNTGELFF
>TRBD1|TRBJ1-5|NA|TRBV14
TGTGCCAGCAGCCAAGTTGCGAGGCAGGGGGTCAATCAGCCCCAGCATTTT
CASSQVARQGVNQPQHF
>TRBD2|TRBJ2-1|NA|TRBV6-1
TGTGCCAGTCGGGAGGGCGCTGTTAATGAGCAGTTCTTC
CASREGAVNEQFF
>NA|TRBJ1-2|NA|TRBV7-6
TGTGCCAGCAGCTTAGGCCTAAGGGCAATTAGTGGGGCGATGCGGGGCTACACCTTC
CASSLGLRAISGAMRGYTF
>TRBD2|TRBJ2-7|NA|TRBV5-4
TGTGCCAGCAGCTCGGGACTAGCGGGCCTCTCCTACGAGCAGTACTTC
CASSSGLAGLSYEQYF
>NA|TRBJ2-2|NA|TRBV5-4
TGTGCCAGCAGCTTCCAGGGACGGGCCGGGGAGCTGTTTTTT
CASSFQGRAGELFF
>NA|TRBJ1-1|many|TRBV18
TGTGCCAGCTCACCAGGCCAGGGTGAAGCTTTCTTT
CASSPGQGEAFF
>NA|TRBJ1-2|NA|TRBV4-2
TGTGCCAGCAGCCAAGAGGCACAGGCTAACTATGGCTACACCTTC
CASSQEAQANYGYTF
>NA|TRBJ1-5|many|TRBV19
TGTGCCAGTAGCCCTACTGGGACGTTGAGCAATCAGCCCCAGCATTTT
CASSPTGTLSNQPQHF
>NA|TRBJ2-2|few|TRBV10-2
TGCGCCAGCAGCGCGGGACGGCCCCACGGGGAGCTGTTTTTT
CASSAGRPHGELFF
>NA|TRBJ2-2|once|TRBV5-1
TGCGCCAGCAGATCGGCTAGCGATAACACCGGGGAGCTGTTTTTT
CASRSASDNTGELFF
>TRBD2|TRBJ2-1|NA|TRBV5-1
TGCGCCAGCAGCTTGGCGGGAGGAGAGCAGTTCTTC
CASSLAGGEQFF
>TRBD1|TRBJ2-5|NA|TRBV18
TGTGCCAGCTCACCATCGACAGGGGGCGGTGAGACCCAGTACTTC
CASSPSTGGGETQYF
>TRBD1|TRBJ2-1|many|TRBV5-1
TGCGCCAGCAGCCCCCGGACAGGTGGTACCAATGAGCAGTTCTTC
CASSPRTGGTNEQFF
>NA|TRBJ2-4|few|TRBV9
TGTGCCAGCAGCGAGGGGAGTAGCAAAAACATTCAGTACTTC
CASSEGSSKNIQYF
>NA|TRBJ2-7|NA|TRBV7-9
TGTGCCAGCAGCCGTCAGGGATACGAGCAGTACTTC
CASSRQGYEQYF
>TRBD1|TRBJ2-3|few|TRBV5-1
TGCGCCAGCAGCTTGTCAGGGGGCGGTGCAGATACGCAGTATTTT
CASSLSGGGADTQYF
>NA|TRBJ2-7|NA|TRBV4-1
TGCGCCAGCAGCCAAGTTAGGACAGTTTCCTACGAGCAGTACTTC
CASSQVRTVSYEQYF
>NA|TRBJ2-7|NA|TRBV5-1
TGCGCCAGCAGCTCCGATCCTGGACCCGCCTACGAGCAGTACTTC
CASSSDPGPAYEQYF
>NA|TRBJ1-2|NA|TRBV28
TGTGCCAGCGGTATCGTTGGCTACACCTTC
CASGIVGYTF
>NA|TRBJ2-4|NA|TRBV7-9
TGTGCCAGCAGCTTAGTTTTGATAGGGGGAAGTTCGGACATTCAGTACTTC
CASSLVLIGGSSDIQYF
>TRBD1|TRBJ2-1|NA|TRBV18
TGTGCCAGCTCACCGAAGACTCCCGGGACAGGGTCCTACAATGAGCAGTTCTTC
CASSPKTPGTGSYNEQFF
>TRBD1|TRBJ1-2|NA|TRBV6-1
TGTGCCAGCAGAAGAGGACAGGGGAAATCAGGCTACACCTTC
CASRRGQGKSGYTF
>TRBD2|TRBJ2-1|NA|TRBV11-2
TGTGCCAGCAGCTTAGAGACTAGCGGGAGTCTCTTCTTC
CASSLETSGSLFF
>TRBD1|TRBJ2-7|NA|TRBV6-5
TGTGCCAGCAGTAGGGACAGGGGGCTTTCCGAGCAGTACTTC
CASSRDRGLSEQYF
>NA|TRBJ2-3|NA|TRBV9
TGTGCCAGCAGCGTAGCAGATACGCAGTATTTT
CASSVADTQYF
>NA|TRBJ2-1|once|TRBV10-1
TGCGCCAGCAGTGAGTCCAGCTCCTACAATGAGCAGTTCTTC
CASSESSSYNEQFF
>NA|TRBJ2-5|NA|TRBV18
TGTGCCAGCTCTCCCCAGCGAGTACAAGAGACCCAGTACTTC
CASSPQRVQETQYF
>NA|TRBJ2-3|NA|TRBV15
TGTGCCACCCGCTTTGGTTCAGATACGCAGTATTTT
CATRFGSDTQYF
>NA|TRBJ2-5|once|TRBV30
TGTGCCTGGAGTGTAGTAACGAAACAAGAGACCCAGTACTTC
CAWSVVTKQETQYF
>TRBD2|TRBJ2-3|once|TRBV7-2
TGTGCCAGCAGCCTGGGCCAGCGGGAGGGAGATACGCAGTATTTT
CASSLGQREGDTQYF